The TCR beta chain under discussion was sequenced for a study of T-cell memory formation after mild COVID-19. General study points: Later expanders leaned toward CD4+, whereas clones contracting from day 15 to 85 were balanced CD4/CD8. Those CD4+ clones that contracted were mainly in CM and EM (CD8+ ones in EMRA). Cross-reactive memory apparently joined, as some responding clones appeared in pre-infection memory.

In this sample, this clonotype turned up a few times. Its target is unknown. The V gene's germline CDR1 is MGHRA and CDR2 YSYEKL. V was shortened by 1 base and J by 8 bases, with 8 bases between the two germline ends. This CDR3 comprises 13 residues. Constant-segment-primed 5'RACE gave TCR alpha and TCR beta cDNA libraries with sample barcodes and UMIs. A single record per CDR3 protein comes from TCRdb applying MiXCR to the 5' RACE reads. The sample lists about 110,000 distinct CDR3 sequences, 13% to 15% occurring once. Material: PBMCs or a T cell subset sorted from them (not recorded which). The receptor comes from a man between 18 and 29 years old who had mild COVID-19 (a few samples of this study predate the infection). Cell type and time point are not known. The rearrangement joins TRBV4-1 to TRBJ2-2; D gene uncertain. The CDR3 DNA sequence: TGCGCCAGCAGCCAAGTGGGCTTGGGGGAGCTGTTTTTT. Translation gives CASSQVGLGELFF.